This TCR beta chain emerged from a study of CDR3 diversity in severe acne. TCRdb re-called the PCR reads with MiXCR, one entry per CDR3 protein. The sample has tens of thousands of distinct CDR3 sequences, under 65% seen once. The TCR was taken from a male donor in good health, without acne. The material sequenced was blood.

This CDR3 reads CASSGTSHSNQPQHF. CDR3 in DNA: TGTGCCAGCAGTGGTACCAGCCATAGCAATCAGCCCCAGCATTTT. This chain connects TRBV2 to TRBJ1-5; no firm D call. Germline V gene sequence: CDR1 SNHLY, CDR2 FYNNEI. The V and J ends lost 4 bases and 0 bases respectively, with 10 bases between them. The CDR3 is 15 amino acids.